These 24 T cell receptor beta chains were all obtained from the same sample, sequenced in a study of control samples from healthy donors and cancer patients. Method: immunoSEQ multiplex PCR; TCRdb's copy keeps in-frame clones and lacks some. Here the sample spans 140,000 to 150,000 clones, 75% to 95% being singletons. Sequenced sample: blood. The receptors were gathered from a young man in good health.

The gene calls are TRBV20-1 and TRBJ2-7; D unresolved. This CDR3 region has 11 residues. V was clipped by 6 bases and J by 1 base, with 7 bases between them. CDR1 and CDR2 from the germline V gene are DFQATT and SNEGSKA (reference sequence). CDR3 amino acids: CSASDSYEQYF. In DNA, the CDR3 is TGCAGTGCCTCGGATTCCTACGAGCAGTACTTC.

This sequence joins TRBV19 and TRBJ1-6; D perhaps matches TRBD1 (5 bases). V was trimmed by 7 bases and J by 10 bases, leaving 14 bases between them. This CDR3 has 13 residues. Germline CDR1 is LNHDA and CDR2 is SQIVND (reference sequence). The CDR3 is CASNEGEYSPLHF. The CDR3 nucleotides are TGTGCCAGTAATGAAGGGGAGTACTCACCCCTCCACTTT.

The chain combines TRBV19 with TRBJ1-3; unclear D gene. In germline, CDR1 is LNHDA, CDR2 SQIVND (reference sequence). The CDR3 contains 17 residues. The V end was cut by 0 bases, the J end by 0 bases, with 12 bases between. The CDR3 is CASSIDRVSRSGNTIYF. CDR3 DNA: TGTGCCAGTAGTATAGATCGCGTCTCACGCTCTGGAAACACCATATATTTT.

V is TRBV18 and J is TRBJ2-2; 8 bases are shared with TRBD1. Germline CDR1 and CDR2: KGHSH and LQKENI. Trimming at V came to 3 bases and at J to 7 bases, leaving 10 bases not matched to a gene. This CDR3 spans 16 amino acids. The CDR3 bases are TGTGCCAGCTCACCTAGAAGTGGCGGACAGGGCGGGGAGCTGTTTTTT. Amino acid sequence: CASSPRSGGQGGELFF.

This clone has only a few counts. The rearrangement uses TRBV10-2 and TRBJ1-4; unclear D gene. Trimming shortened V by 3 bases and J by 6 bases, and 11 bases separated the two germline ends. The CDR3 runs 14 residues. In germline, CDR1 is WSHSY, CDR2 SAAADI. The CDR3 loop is CASSEGSQHEKLFF. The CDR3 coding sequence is TGCGCCAGCAGTGAAGGTTCACAGCATGAAAAACTGTTTTTT.

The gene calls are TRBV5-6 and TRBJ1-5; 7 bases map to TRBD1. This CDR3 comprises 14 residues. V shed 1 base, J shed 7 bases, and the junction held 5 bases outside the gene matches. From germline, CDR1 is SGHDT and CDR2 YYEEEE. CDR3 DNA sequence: TGTGCCAGCAGCTTGTCGACAGGGAGACAGCCCCAGCATTTT. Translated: CASSLSTGRQPQHF.

CDR3 in DNA: TGTGCCAGTGGGTCATTCAGGACTAGCGGGGGCTACAATGAGCAGTTCTTC. Its protein product is CASGSFRTSGGYNEQFF. The chain couples TRBV19 to TRBJ2-1; TRBD2 matches at 13 bases. Germline CDR1 is LNHDA and CDR2 is SQIVND (reference sequence). The CDR3 is 17 residues long. The ends lost 8 bases at V and 3 bases at J; junction bases unmatched: 10. The full variable domain, rest sourced from reference TRBV19 and TRBJ2-1, is DGGITQSPKYLFRKEGQNVTLSCEQNLNHDAMYWYRQDPGQGLRLIYYSQIVNDFQKGDIAEGYSVSREKKESFPLTVTSAQKNPTAFYLCASGSFRTSGGYNEQFFGPGTRLTVL.

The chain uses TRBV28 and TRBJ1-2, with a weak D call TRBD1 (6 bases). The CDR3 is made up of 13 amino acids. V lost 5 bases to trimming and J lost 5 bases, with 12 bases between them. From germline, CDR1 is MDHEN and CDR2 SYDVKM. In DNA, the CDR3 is TGTGCCAGCAGTCCCCCTCAGGGGTATGGCTACACCTTC. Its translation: CASSPPQGYGYTF.

The CDR3 region is CASGLAGPYEKLFF. CDR3 bases: TGTGCTAGTGGTTTGGCAGGGCCCTATGAAAAACTGTTTTTT. The rearrangement links TRBV12-5 to TRBJ1-4; a weak D match, TRBD1 (5 bases). The germline V and J ends were trimmed by 1 base and 6 bases, with 9 bases remaining between them. CDR1 and CDR2 from the germline V gene are LGHNT and FRNRAP. The CDR3 loop spans 14 amino acids.

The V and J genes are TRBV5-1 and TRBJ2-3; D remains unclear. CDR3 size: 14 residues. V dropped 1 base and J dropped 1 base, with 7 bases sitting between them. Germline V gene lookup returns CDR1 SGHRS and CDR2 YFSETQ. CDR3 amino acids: CASSLQLGTDTQYF. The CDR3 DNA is TGCGCCAGCAGCTTGCAGCTAGGCACAGATACGCAGTATTTT.

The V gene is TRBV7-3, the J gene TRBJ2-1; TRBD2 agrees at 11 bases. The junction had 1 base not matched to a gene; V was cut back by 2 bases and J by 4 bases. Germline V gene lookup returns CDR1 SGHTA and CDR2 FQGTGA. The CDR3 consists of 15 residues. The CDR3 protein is CASSLLAGGYNEQFF. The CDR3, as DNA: TGTGCCAGCAGCTTACTAGCGGGGGGTTACAATGAGCAGTTCTTC.

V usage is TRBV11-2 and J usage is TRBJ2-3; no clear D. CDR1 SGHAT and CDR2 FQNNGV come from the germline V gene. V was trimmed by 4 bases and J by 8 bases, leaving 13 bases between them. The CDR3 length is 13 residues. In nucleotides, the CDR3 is TGTGCCAGCAGCTACGAGCGTTGGGGTACGCAGTATTTT. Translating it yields CASSYERWGTQYF. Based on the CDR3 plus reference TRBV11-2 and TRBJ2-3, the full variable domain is EAGVAQSPRYKIIEKRQSVAFWCNPISGHATLYWYQQILGQGPKLLIQFQNNGVVDDSQLPKDRFSAERLKGVDSTLKIQPAKLEDSAVYLCASSYERWGTQYFGPGTRLTVL.

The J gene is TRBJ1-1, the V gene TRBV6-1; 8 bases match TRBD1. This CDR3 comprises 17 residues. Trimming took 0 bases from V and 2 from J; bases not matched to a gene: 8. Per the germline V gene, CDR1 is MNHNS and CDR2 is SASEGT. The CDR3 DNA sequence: TGTGCCAGCAGTGAAGCACGGACAGGGATGGGAAACACTGAAGCTTTCTTT. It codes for CASSEARTGMGNTEAFF.

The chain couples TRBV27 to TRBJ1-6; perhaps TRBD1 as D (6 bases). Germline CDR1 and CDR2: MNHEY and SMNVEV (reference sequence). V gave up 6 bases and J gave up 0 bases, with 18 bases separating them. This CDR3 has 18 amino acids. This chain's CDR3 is CASSLVGGGRSYNSPLHF. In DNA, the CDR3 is TGTGCCAGCAGCCTAGTGGGGGGGGGGCGCTCCTATAATTCACCCCTCCACTTT.

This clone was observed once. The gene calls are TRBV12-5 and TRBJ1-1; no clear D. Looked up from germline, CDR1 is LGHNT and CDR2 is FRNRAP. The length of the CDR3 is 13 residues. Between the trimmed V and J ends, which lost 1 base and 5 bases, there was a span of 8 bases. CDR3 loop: CASGLGETTEAFF. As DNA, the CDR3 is TGTGCTAGTGGTTTGGGGGAAACTACTGAAGCTTTCTTT.

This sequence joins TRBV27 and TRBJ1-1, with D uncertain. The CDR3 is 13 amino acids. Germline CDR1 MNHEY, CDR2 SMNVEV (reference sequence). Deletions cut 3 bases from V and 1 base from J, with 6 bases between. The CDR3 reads CASSLRENTEAFF. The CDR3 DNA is TGTGCCAGCAGTTTGAGGGAGAACACTGAAGCTTTCTTT.

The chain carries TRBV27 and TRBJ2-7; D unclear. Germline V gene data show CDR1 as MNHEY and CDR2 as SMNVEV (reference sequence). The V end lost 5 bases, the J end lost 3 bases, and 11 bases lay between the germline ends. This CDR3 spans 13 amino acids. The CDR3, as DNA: TGTGCCAGCAGTCTCCAGGTCCACTACGAGCAGTACTTC. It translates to CASSLQVHYEQYF.

CDR3 sequence reads: CASNWGQGGSGANVLTF. The CDR3 coding sequence is TGCGCCAGCAACTGGGGCCAGGGCGGGTCTGGGGCCAACGTCCTGACTTTC. J is TRBJ2-6 and V is TRBV5-1; TRBD1 or TRBD2 may be the D gene (5 bases each). Germline V gene sequence: CDR1 SGHRS, CDR2 YFSETQ. The CDR3 spans 17 residues. V was pared by 6 bases and J by 1 base, with 17 bases between.

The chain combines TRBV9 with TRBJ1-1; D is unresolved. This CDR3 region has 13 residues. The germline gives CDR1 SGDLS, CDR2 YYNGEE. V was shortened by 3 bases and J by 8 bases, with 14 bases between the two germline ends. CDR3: CASSADPDWEAFF. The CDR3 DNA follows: TGTGCCAGCAGCGCCGACCCGGATTGGGAAGCTTTCTTT.

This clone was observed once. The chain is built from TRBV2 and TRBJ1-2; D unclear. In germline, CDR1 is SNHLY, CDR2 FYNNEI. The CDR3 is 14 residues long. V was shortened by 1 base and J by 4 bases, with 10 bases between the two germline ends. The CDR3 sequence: CASSEGADGYGYTF. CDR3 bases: TGTGCCAGCAGTGAAGGGGCAGATGGCTATGGCTACACCTTC.

CDR3 residues: CASSQAGRGTGVGNYGYTF. The CDR3 region has the DNA TGTGCCAGTAGTCAAGCCGGTAGGGGGACAGGGGTCGGGAACTATGGCTACACCTTC. V is TRBV19 and J is TRBJ1-2; 10 bases map to TRBD1. This CDR3 spans 19 amino acids. J lost 2 bases, V lost 5 bases, and 17 bases had no gene match. In germline, CDR1 is LNHDA, CDR2 SQIVND (reference sequence).

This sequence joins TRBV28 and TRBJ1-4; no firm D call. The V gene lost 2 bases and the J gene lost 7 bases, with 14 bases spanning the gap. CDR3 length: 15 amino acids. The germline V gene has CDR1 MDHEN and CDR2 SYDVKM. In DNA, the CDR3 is TGTGCCAGCAGTTTAACACAACCCCGGGGTGAAAAACTGTTTTTT. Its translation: CASSLTQPRGEKLFF.

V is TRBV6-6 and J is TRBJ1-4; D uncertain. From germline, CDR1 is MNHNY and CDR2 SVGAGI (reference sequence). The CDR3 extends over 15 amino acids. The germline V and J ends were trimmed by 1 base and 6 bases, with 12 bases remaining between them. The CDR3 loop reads CASSYLRAADEKLFF. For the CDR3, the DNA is TGTGCCAGCAGTTACTTGCGTGCAGCCGATGAAAAACTGTTTTTT.

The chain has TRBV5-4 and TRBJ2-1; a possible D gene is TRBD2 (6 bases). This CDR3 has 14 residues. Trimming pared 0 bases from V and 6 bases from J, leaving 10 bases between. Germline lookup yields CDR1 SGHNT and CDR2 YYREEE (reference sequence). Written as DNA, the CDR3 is TGTGCCAGCAGCTTGGGCGGGATGGGCAATGAGCAGTTCTTC. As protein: CASSLGGMGNEQFF.